This T cell receptor beta chain comes out of a study of neurological immune-mediated disorders. Study-wide results and caveats: CDR3 amino acid sequences found in expanded clones were never shared across subjects, suggesting private repertoires in all groups.

Looked up from germline, CDR1 is SGHDT and CDR2 is YYEEEE. The CDR3 consists of 15 residues. The V gene end was trimmed by 7 bases and the J gene end by 5 bases; junction bases not matched to a gene: 13. There are a few counts of this clonotype. What it recognizes is unknown. TCRdb processed the 5' RACE reads anew with MiXCR; each CDR3 protein has one entry. In the table there are approximately 60,000 distinct CDR3 sequences, roughly 3.3% of which are singletons. This TCR was recovered from a woman aged 30 to 39 with multiple sclerosis. The chain has TRBV5-6 and TRBJ2-7; TRBD2 aligns across 9 bases. Material: PBMCs. The DNA for the CDR3 is TGTGCCAGCCGCAGGCGGGGGACTAGCATCCACGAGCAGTACTTC. This codes for CASRRRGTSIHEQYF.